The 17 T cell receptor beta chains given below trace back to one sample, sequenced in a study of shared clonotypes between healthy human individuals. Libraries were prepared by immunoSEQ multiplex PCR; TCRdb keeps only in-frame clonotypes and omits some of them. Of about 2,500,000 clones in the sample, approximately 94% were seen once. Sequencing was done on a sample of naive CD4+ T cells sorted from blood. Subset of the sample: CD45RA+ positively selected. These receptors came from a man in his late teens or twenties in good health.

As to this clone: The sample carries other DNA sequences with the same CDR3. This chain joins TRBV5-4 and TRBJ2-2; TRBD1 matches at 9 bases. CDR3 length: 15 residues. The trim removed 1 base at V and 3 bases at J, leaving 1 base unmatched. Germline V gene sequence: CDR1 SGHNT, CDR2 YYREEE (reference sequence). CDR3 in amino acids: CASSLRDRDTGELFF. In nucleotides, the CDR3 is TGTGCCAGCAGCTTGAGGGACAGGGACACCGGGGAGCTGTTTTTT.

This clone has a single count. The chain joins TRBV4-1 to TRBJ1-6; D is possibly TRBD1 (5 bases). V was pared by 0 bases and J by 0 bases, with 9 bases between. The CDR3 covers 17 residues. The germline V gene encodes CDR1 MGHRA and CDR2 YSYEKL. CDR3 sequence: CASSQEAGLSYNSPLHF. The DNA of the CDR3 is TGCGCCAGCAGCCAAGAGGCGGGACTCTCCTATAATTCACCCCTCCACTTT.

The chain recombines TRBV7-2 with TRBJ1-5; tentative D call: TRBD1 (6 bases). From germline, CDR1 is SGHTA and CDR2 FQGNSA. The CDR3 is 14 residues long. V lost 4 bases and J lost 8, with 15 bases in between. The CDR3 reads CASSSVQGEKPQHF. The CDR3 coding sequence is TGTGCCAGCAGCTCAGTACAGGGTGAAAAGCCCCAGCATTTT.

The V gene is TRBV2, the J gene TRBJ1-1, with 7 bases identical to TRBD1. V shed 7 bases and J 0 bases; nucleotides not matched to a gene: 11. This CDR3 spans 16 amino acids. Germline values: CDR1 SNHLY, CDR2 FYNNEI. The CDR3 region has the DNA TGTGCCAGCACTAAATGGGACAGCACCATGAACACTGAAGCTTTCTTT. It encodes CASTKWDSTMNTEAFF.

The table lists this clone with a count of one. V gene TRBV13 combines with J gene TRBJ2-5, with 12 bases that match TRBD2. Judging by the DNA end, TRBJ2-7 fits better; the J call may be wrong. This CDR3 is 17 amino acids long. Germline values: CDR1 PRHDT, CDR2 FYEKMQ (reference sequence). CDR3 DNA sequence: TGTGCCAGCAGCTTTTTCCAACTAGCGGGGGGCTCCTACGAGCAGTACTTC. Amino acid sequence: CASSFFQLAGGSYEQYF.

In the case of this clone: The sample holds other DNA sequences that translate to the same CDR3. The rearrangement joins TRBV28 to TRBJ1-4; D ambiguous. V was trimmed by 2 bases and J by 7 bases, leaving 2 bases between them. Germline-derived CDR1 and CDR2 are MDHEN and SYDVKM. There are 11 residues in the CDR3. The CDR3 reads CASSLVEKLFF. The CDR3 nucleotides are TGTGCCAGCAGTTTAGTTGAAAAACTGTTTTTT. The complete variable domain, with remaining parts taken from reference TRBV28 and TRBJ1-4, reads DVKVTQSSRYLVKRTGEKVFLECVQDMDHENMFWYRQDPGLGLRLIYFSYDVKMKEKGDIPEGYSVSREKKERFSLILESASTNQTSMYLCASSLVEKLFFGSGTQLSVL.

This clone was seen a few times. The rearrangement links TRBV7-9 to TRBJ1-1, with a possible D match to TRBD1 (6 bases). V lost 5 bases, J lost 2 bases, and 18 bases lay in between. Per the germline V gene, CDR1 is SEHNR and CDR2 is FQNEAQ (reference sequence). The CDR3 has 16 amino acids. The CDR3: CASSERRQGRNTEAFF. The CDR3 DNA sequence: TGTGCCAGCAGCGAGAGGAGGCAGGGGAGAAACACTGAAGCTTTCTTT.

CDR3 sequence reads: CAIMRDNEQFF. The CDR3 DNA reads as TGTGCCATCATGAGAGACAATGAGCAGTTCTTC. This rearrangement joins TRBV10-3 to TRBJ2-1; D is undetermined. Germline CDR1 ENHRY, CDR2 SYGVKD. CDR3 length: 11 amino acids. V was cut by 7 bases and J by 5 bases, with 6 bases left in between.

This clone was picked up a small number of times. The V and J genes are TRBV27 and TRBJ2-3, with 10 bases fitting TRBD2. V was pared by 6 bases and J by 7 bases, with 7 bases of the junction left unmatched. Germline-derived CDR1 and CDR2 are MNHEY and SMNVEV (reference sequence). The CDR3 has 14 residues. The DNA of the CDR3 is TGTGCCAGCAGCACAGCGGGGGGGACTTATACGCAGTATTTT. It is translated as CASSTAGGTYTQYF.

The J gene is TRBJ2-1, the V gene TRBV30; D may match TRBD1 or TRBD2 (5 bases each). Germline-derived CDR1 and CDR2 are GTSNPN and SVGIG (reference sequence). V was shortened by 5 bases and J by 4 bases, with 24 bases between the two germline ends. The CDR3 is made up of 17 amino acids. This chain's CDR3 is CAWFLTGTTGRYNEQFF. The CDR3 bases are TGTGCCTGGTTCCTTACCGGGACCACTGGAAGATACAATGAGCAGTTCTTC.

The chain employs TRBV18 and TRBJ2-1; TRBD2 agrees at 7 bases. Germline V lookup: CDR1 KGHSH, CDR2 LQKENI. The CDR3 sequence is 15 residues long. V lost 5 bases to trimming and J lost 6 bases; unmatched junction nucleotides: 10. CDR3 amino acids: CASSTAGPSGNEQFF. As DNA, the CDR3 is TGTGCCAGCTCAACAGCGGGGCCCTCGGGCAATGAGCAGTTCTTC.

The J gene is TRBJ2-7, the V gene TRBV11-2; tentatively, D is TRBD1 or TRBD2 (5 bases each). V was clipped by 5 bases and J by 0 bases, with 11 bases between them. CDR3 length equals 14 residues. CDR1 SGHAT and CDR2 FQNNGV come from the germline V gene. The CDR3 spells CASSGDRLSYEQYF. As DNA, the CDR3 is TGTGCCAGCAGCGGGGACCGACTCTCCTACGAGCAGTACTTC.

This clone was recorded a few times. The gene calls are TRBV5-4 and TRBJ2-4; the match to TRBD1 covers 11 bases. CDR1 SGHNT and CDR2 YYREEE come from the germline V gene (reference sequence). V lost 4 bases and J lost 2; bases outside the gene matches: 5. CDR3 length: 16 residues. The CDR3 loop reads CASSRGTGGTKNIQYF. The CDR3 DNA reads TGTGCCAGCAGCCGGGGGACAGGGGGAACCAAAAACATTCAGTACTTC.

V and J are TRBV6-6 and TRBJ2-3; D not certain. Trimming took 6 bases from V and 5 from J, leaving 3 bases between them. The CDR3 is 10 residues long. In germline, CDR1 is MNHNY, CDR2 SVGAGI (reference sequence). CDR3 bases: TGTGCCAGCAGCGAAGATACGCAGTATTTT. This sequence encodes CASSEDTQYF.

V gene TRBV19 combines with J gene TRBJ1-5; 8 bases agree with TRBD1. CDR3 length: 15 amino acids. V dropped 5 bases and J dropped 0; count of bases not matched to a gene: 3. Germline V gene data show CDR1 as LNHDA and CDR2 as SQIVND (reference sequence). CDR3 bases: TGTGCCAGTAGTGGACAGGGTCTTAGCAATCAGCCCCAGCATTTT. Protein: CASSGQGLSNQPQHF.

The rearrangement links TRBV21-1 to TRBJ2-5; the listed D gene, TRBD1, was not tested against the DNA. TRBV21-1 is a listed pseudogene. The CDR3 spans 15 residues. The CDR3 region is CASSPPTGGQETQYF. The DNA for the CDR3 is TGTGCCAGCAGCCCGCCGACAGGGGGCCAAGAGACCCAGTACTTC.

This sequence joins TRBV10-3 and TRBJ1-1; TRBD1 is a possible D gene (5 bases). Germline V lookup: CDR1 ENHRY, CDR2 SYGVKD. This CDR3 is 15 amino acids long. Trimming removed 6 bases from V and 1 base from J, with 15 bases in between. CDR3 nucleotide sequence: TGTGCCATCAGGCCACCGGGACTACAGAACACTGAAGCTTTCTTT. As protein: CAIRPPGLQNTEAFF.